This TCR beta chain derives from a study of T cells after yellow fever vaccination. Broader study findings: Subsequent to the booster, the majority of primary-vaccination clones reappeared (roughly 97% CD4, 85% to 90% CD8). Abundant clonotypes from the bulk population could have been carried over as contaminants into FACS-sorted repertoires.

V was trimmed by 5 bases and J by 9 bases, leaving 11 bases between them. Germline CDR1 KGHSH, CDR2 LQKENI. CDR3 size: 12 residues. This clonotype came up a few times. What it binds is unknown. 5'RACE template switching produced TCR cDNA carrying a universal primer site and UMIs. TCRdb recomputed calls from the 5' RACE reads with MiXCR, one row per CDR3 protein. The data hold under 300,000 distinct CDR3 sequences, with 6.9% observed a single time. The TCR sequence derives from a man in his thirties or forties who received the YFV17D yellow fever vaccine. The chain employs TRBV18 and TRBJ2-1; the D gene is possibly TRBD2 (5 bases). The sample here was CD4+ T cells sorted from PBMCs, taken 15 days after the yellow fever booster vaccination. The chain's CDR3 is CASSFSAGEQFF. CDR3 nucleotides: TGTGCCAGCTCATTTAGCGCGGGTGAGCAGTTCTTC.